This note documents a single T cell receptor (beta chain) sequence. These data belong to a study of T cells in Graves' hyperthyroidism and ophthalmopathy. Amplification yielded TCR beta CDR3 regions, with RNA transcripts as the source. In the first-round RT-PCR of the TCR CDR3, the HTBI primer set was used. TCRdb reanalysed the multiplex PCR reads using MiXCR and keeps one entry per CDR3 protein. The sample lists around 700,000 distinct CDR3 sequences; 30% to 40% were seen once. Material for sequencing was blood. The TCR comes from a middle-aged woman with Graves' hyperthyroidism.

The CDR3 here is CASSINRGITGANVLTF. CDR3 in DNA: TGTGCCAGTAGTATTAACAGGGGGATCACTGGGGCCAACGTCCTGACTTTC. The chain has TRBV19 and TRBJ2-6; TRBD1 aligns across 8 bases. Germline V gene lookup returns CDR1 LNHDA and CDR2 SQIVND (reference sequence). The CDR3 length is 17 residues. The trim removed 3 bases at V and 2 bases at J, leaving 6 bases unmatched.